Listed here are 19 T cell receptor beta chains from one sample, sequenced in a study of cytotoxic CD8 clonotypes in ibrutinib-treated CLL. TCRdb's table, derived via immunoSEQ multiplex PCR, lists solely in-frame clones and lacks some. Here the sample spans 150,000 to 200,000 clones, 88% being singletons. This material consisted of PBMCs, taken at disease progression, from a patient treated with ibrutinib. These receptors were collected from a human donor with chronic lymphocytic leukemia.

The chain links TRBV4-3 to TRBJ2-7; no firm D call. V lost 3 bases to trimming and J lost 6 bases, with 0 bases between them. Germline V lookup: CDR1 LGHNA, CDR2 YSLEER. The CDR3 is 9 residues long. CDR3 region: CASSHEQYF. The CDR3 nucleotides read TGCGCCAGCAGCCACGAGCAGTACTTC.

For this clone: The sample contains more than one DNA sequence encoding this CDR3. The chain is built from TRBV6-1 and TRBJ1-1; the D gene is possibly TRBD1 (6 bases). Germline CDR1 reads MNHNS; CDR2 reads SASEGT. With 6 bases removed from V and 3 bases from J, the gap between germline ends came to 11 bases. The CDR3 totals 13 residues. The CDR3 is CASRQGKDTEAFF. The CDR3 DNA is TGTGCCAGCAGACAGGGTAAGGACACTGAAGCTTTCTTT.

Within the sample, this clone is medium-sized. V usage is TRBV29-1 and J usage is TRBJ1-2; TRBD1 might be the D (6 bases). The CDR3 is made up of 13 amino acids. V was cut by 4 bases and J by 4 bases, with 13 bases left in between. Germline-derived CDR1 and CDR2 are SQVTM and ANQGSEA. CDR3 residues: CSVAQGTAYGYTF. The CDR3 nucleotides are TGCAGCGTTGCCCAGGGGACCGCCTATGGCTACACCTTC. Combining the CDR3 with reference TRBV29-1 and TRBJ1-2 gives the whole variable domain SAVISQKPSRDICQRGTSLTIQCQVDSQVTMMFWYRQQPGQSLTLIATANQGSEATYESGFVIDKFPISRPNLTFSTLTVSNMSPEDSSIYLCSVAQGTAYGYTFGSGTRLTVV.

The chain recombines TRBV5-1 with TRBJ1-1, with 11 bases identical to TRBD1. With V trimmed by 2 bases and J by 5 bases, 5 bases remained unmatched. CDR1 is SGHRS and CDR2 is YFSETQ in the germline V gene. The CDR3 contains 15 residues. The CDR3: CASSFWTGGGTEAFF. In DNA, the CDR3 is TGCGCCAGCAGCTTCTGGACAGGGGGCGGAACTGAAGCTTTCTTT.

J is TRBJ2-1 and V is TRBV5-1; 8 bases agree with TRBD2. J gave up 9 bases and V 0 bases, and 8 bases lay outside the gene matches. The V gene's germline CDR1 is SGHRS and CDR2 YFSETQ. The CDR3 contains 15 residues. The CDR3 region has the DNA TGCGCCAGCAGCTTGGGGGGTAGCGGGAACGGTGAGCAGTTCTTC. This encodes CASSLGGSGNGEQFF.

This chain links TRBV18 with TRBJ1-2; 12 bases align to TRBD1. J lost 8 bases, V lost 5 bases, and 6 bases had no gene match. The CDR3 is made up of 14 amino acids. CDR1 and CDR2 from the germline V gene are KGHSH and LQKENI. The chain's CDR3 is CASSRGTGGDGYTF. For the CDR3, the DNA is TGTGCCAGCTCAAGAGGGACAGGGGGCGACGGCTACACCTTC.

V and J are TRBV29-1 and TRBJ2-2; the match to TRBD2 covers 9 bases. The germline gives CDR1 SQVTM, CDR2 ANQGSEA. The V gene end was trimmed by 5 bases and the J gene end by 6 bases; junction bases not matched to a gene: 7. The CDR3 length is 14 residues. CDR3 coding DNA: TGCAGCGTTAGGACTAGCGAGTTCGCCGGGGAGCTGTTTTTT. This encodes CSVRTSEFAGELFF.

The chain employs TRBV29-1 and TRBJ2-7; D remains unclear. The ends were cut back, 1 base at V and 4 bases at J, with 5 bases in the middle. The germline V gene has CDR1 SQVTM and CDR2 ANQGSEA. The CDR3 spans 11 residues. CDR3 sequence: CSVEGRYEQYF. The CDR3 DNA sequence: TGCAGCGTTGAAGGGCGATACGAGCAGTACTTC.

The gene calls are TRBV5-1 and TRBJ2-7; the D gene is possibly TRBD1 (5 bases). This CDR3 has 17 amino acids. Germline loops: CDR1 SGHRS, CDR2 YFSETQ. Trimming cost V 0 bases and J 1 base, with 17 bases left between them. The CDR3 DNA sequence: TGCGCCAGCAGCTTGGGATGGGGCGGCCCTCGGTCCTACGAGCAGTACTTC. It codes for CASSLGWGGPRSYEQYF.

The chain joins TRBV5-4 to TRBJ2-5; TRBD2 aligns across 11 bases. Trimming took 0 bases from V and 0 from J; bases not matched to a gene: 4. This CDR3 region has 17 residues. CDR1 and CDR2 from the germline V gene are SGHNT and YYREEE (reference sequence). The DNA for the CDR3 is TGTGCCAGCAGCTTGGGACTAGCGGGACTGTACCAAGAGACCCAGTACTTC. It yields the protein CASSLGLAGLYQETQYF.

V and J are TRBV28 and TRBJ2-7; the match to TRBD1 covers 9 bases. The CDR3 has 16 amino acids. Losses at the gene ends were 4 bases for V and 6 bases for J; bases not matched to a gene: 13. Germline assignment: CDR1 MDHEN and CDR2 SYDVKM. CDR3: CASSSPAGTGGCEQYF. CDR3 in DNA: TGTGCCAGCAGTTCACCGGCAGGAACAGGGGGCTGCGAGCAGTACTTC.

V is TRBV9 and J is TRBJ2-1; 8 bases map to TRBD2. The germline V gene has CDR1 SGDLS and CDR2 YYNGEE. V lost 5 bases to trimming and J lost 5 bases; unmatched junction nucleotides: 9. The CDR3 has 15 residues. CDR3 coding DNA: TGTGCCAGCAGGGGGGCTAGCGGGTCACACAATGAGCAGTTCTTC. It specifies CASRGASGSHNEQFF.

V usage is TRBV4-1 and J usage is TRBJ2-1, with D possibly TRBD1 on 6 matching bases. Trimming cost V 3 bases and J 4 bases, with 22 bases left between them. This CDR3 has 18 amino acids. Germline V gene data show CDR1 as MGHRA and CDR2 as YSYEKL. The CDR3: CASSQAPVPGQPYNEQFF. CDR3 nucleotide sequence: TGCGCCAGCAGCCAGGCACCCGTCCCGGGACAACCGTACAATGAGCAGTTCTTC.

The V and J genes are TRBV7-9 and TRBJ2-7, with D uncertain. The V end was cut by 1 base, the J end by 5 bases, with 15 bases between. The CDR3 runs 15 residues. Germline V gene sequence: CDR1 SEHNR, CDR2 FQNEAQ (reference sequence). The CDR3 DNA sequence: TGTGCCAGCAGCTTAGTGCCAGCTGCGCTACACGAGCAGTACTTC. Residues: CASSLVPAALHEQYF.

V is TRBV5-1 and J is TRBJ1-1; D gene uncertain. CDR3 length equals 17 residues. The germline CDR1 and CDR2 sequences are SGHRS and YFSETQ. Trimming removed 0 bases at V and 6 bases at J, with 21 bases between. The CDR3 protein is CASSLESVTRAAAEAFF. Written as DNA, the CDR3 is TGCGCCAGCAGCTTGGAGAGTGTCACCCGAGCCGCCGCTGAAGCTTTCTTT.

V gene TRBV9 combines with J gene TRBJ2-1, with 7 bases fitting TRBD1. V lost 3 bases and J lost 5; bases outside the gene matches: 8. The V gene's germline CDR1 is SGDLS and CDR2 YYNGEE. CDR3 length: 15 residues. The DNA for the CDR3 is TGTGCCAGCAGCGCGGAAGGACAGGAGCACAATGAGCAGTTCTTC. It encodes CASSAEGQEHNEQFF. Variable domain in full (rest from reference TRBV9 and TRBJ2-1): DSGVTQTPKHLITATGQRVTLRCSPRSGDLSVYWYQQSLDQGLQFLIQYYNGEERAKGNILERFSAQQFPDLHSELNLSSLELGDSALYFCASSAEGQEHNEQFFGPGTRLTVL.

The genes are TRBV6-1 and TRBJ2-7; D is uncertain. Germline CDR1 and CDR2: MNHNS and SASEGT. V was cut by 8 bases and J by 2 bases, with 7 bases left in between. CDR3 size: 11 residues. CDR3: CASPKAYEQYF. The CDR3, as DNA: TGTGCCAGCCCTAAAGCCTACGAGCAGTACTTC.

The rearrangement uses TRBV27 and TRBJ2-3; D gene unclear. CDR1 and CDR2 (germline): MNHEY, SMNVEV (reference sequence). Trimming left V 3 bases short and J 0 bases short, with 10 bases between. The CDR3 has 15 residues. The CDR3 nucleotides are TGTGCCAGCAGTTTTGACCGTCTAAGCACAGATACGCAGTATTTT. Translating gives CASSFDRLSTDTQYF.

The chain carries TRBV25-1 and TRBJ2-5, with 7 positions matching TRBD2. The CDR3 has 17 residues. Germline CDR1 is MGHDK and CDR2 is SYGVNS. V shed 6 bases and J 2 bases; nucleotides not matched to a gene: 15. In DNA form, the CDR3 reads TGTGCCAGCAGCCGGGGGGAGGGACTATCTACTCAAGAGACCCAGTACTTC. Amino acids: CASSRGEGLSTQETQYF.